This T cell receptor (beta chain) was sequenced during a study of neurological immune-mediated disorders. As for the study in general: Among around 34 multiple sclerosis patients, about 31 were relapsing-remitting and 3 were secondary progressive. Study results and caveats: Levels of TCR clonal expansion peaked in HTLV-1-associated myelopathy and reached their lowest in multiple sclerosis, under those of healthy controls. No CDR3 amino acid sequences were shared by expanded clones across subjects, suggesting private repertoires in all groups.

cDNA synthesis was performed by 5'RACE with 10-nucleotide random UMIs. TCRdb analysed the 5' RACE reads with MiXCR anew, one entry per CDR3 protein. Of 90,000 to 100,000 distinct CDR3 sequences detected, 3.5% to 4% appear once; the ten largest clones hold 6%. The CDR3 runs to 15 residues. Germline V gives CDR1 DFQATT, CDR2 SNEGSKA (reference sequence). J lost 2 bases, V lost 5 bases, and 6 bases had no gene match. This clonotype has at least ten counts. The antigen is unknown. The chain is built from TRBV20-1 and TRBJ2-1; 10 bases align to TRBD1. This clonotype was sampled from a woman younger than 35 with multiple sclerosis. Sample: PBMCs. Written as DNA, the CDR3 is TGCAGTGCTCGTGGGGACAGGGGAACCTACAATGAGCAGTTCTTC. Translating gives CSARGDRGTYNEQFF.